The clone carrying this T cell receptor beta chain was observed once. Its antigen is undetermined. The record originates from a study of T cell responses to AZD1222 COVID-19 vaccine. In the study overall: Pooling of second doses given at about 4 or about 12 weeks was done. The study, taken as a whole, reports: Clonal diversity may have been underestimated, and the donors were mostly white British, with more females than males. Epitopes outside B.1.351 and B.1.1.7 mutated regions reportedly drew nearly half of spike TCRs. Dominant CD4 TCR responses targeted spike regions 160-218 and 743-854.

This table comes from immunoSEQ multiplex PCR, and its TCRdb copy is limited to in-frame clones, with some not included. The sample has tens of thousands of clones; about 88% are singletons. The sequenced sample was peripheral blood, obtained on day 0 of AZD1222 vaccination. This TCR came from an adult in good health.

CDR3 bases: TGCGCCAGCAGCTTGCAGCCGGCGGGCACAGATACGCAGTATTTT. It encodes CASSLQPAGTDTQYF. The V call is TRBV5-1, the J call TRBJ2-3; D is undetermined. The germline gives CDR1 SGHRS, CDR2 YFSETQ. This CDR3 has 15 amino acids. The V and J ends lost 1 base and 1 base respectively, with 10 bases between them.